One and the same sample provided the 16 T cell receptor beta chains below, sequenced in a study of metastatic and nonmetastatic thyroid tumors. Using MiXCR, TCRdb reanalyzed the PCR reads. The repertoire holds approximately 7,000 clones, roughly 30% seen once, with about an eighth in the top ten. Patients had received no treatment of any kind before thyroid surgery. The sample comprised adjacent normal tissue. The receptors come from a female donor with papillary thyroid cancer or a benign thyroid nodule (not recorded which). Some clones in this sample may be carry-over from other donors' samples.

This chain links TRBV9 with TRBJ1-1; D gene unclear. From germline, CDR1 is SGDLS and CDR2 YYNGEE. The CDR3 covers 12 residues. V lost 4 bases to trimming and J lost 8 bases, with 12 bases between them. The CDR3, as DNA: TGTGCCAGCAGCCCAGGTGGGTTGGAAGCTTTCTTT. Its translation: CASSPGGLEAFF.

This clone was detected a few times. An end of the junction differs from the germline gene, which may be a read error. The V call is TRBV6-1, the J call TRBJ2-7; 8 bases fit TRBD1. Germline V CDR1 and CDR2: MNHNS, SASEGT. The CDR3 length is 18 residues. CDR3 residues: CASSELGGTGCGRDEHYF. The CDR3 bases are TGTGCCAGCAGTGAATTGGGTGGGACAGGCTGCGGTAGAGACGAGCATTACTTC.

This clone qualifies as medium-sized (0.01 to 0.1%). The chain carries TRBV12-3 or TRBV12-4 and TRBJ1-1, with D perhaps matching TRBD1 (6 bases). This CDR3 region has 15 residues. V gave up 1 base and J gave up 3 bases, with 12 bases separating them. The CDR3 here is CASSLDRAGDTEAFF. For the CDR3, the DNA is TGTGCCAGCAGTTTAGACAGGGCAGGGGACACTGAAGCTTTCTTT.

This clone occurred a few times. The chain combines TRBV12-3 or TRBV12-4 with TRBJ1-6, with D possibly being TRBD1 (5 bases). The CDR3 totals 15 residues. With 7 bases removed from V and 7 bases from J, the gap between germline ends came to 17 bases. The CDR3 region has the DNA TGTGCCAGCACAAAAGGGACCCCGGCCAATTCACCCCTCCACTTT. Its protein is CASTKGTPANSPLHF.

The rearrangement links TRBV18 to TRBJ1-5; 7 bases match TRBD1. Losses at the gene ends were 2 bases for V and 5 bases for J; bases not matched to a gene: 0. Per the germline V gene, CDR1 is KGHSH and CDR2 is LQKENI. The CDR3 sequence is 13 residues long. The CDR3 nucleotides read TGTGCCAGCTCACCAGACAGGGATCAGCCCCAGCATTTT. Amino acids: CASSPDRDQPQHF.

The chain couples TRBV5-1 to TRBJ2-2, with no clear D. The V gene lost 0 bases and the J gene lost 0 bases, with 9 bases spanning the gap. The CDR3 has 16 residues. Looked up from germline, CDR1 is SGHRS and CDR2 is YFSETQ. The CDR3 DNA is TGCGCCAGCAGCTTGGTTCCCATCGCGAACACCGGGGAGCTGTTTTTT. Protein product: CASSLVPIANTGELFF.

This clone occurred many times. V gene TRBV4-3 combines with J gene TRBJ2-5, with D uncertain. CDR1 is LGHNA, CDR2 YSLEER, per germline. This CDR3 has 14 amino acids. Trimming cost V 4 bases and J 5 bases, with 14 bases left between them. The DNA of the CDR3 is TGCGCCAGCAGCCCCCGACTTATATACGAGACCCAGTACTTC. Translating gives CASSPRLIYETQYF.

Concerning this clone: A read error may produce the germline difference seen at one junction end. V gene TRBV24-1 combines with J gene TRBJ2-6, with D perhaps TRBD1 (5 bases). This CDR3 spans 16 amino acids. Germline CDR1 KGHDR, CDR2 SFDVKD. CDR3 protein: CATSDRQRSGAHVLTF. The CDR3 DNA is TGTGCCACCAGTGATCGCCAGCGCTCTGGGGCCCACGTCCTGACGTTC.

By frequency in the sample, this clone is medium-sized. The rearrangement joins TRBV20-1 to TRBJ1-2; 9 nucleotides agree with TRBD1. CDR1 is DFQATT and CDR2 is SNEGSKA in the germline V gene (reference sequence). J lost 4 bases, V lost 5 bases, and 17 bases had no gene match. This CDR3 contains 17 residues. In DNA, the CDR3 is TGCAGTGCTGAAACCGGGACAGGGCTAGGGGGTAGCTATGGCTACACCTTC. Translating it yields CSAETGTGLGGSYGYTF.

Relative to its sample, this clone is medium-sized. This chain connects TRBV6-6 to TRBJ2-3; 10 positions agree with TRBD2. The CDR3 spans 18 residues. The J segment lost 5 bases and the V segment lost 4 bases, leaving 15 bases of the junction unmatched. Germline CDR1 MNHNY, CDR2 SVGAGI (reference sequence). The CDR3 sequence: CASSFSPMSGGAGDTQYF. In nucleotides, the CDR3 is TGTGCCAGCAGTTTTTCCCCCATGAGCGGGGGGGCAGGAGATACGCAGTATTTT.

Note on this clone: The junction departs from germline at one end; a sequencing error may be responsible. The same CDR3 can be traced to other DNA sequences in this sample. This chain links TRBV12-3 or TRBV12-4 with TRBJ2-3; the match to TRBD2 covers 7 bases. This CDR3 region has 15 residues. The CDR3 DNA sequence: TGTGCCAGCAGTCAGGGACTGACTAGCACAGATACGCAGTACTTT. This sequence encodes CASSQGLTSTDTQYF.

This chain connects TRBV13 to TRBJ2-3; the D is unclear. Germline V CDR1 and CDR2: PRHDT, FYEKMQ (reference sequence). CDR3 size: 13 residues. The V and J ends lost 3 bases and 0 bases respectively, with 4 bases between them. The CDR3 sequence is CASSFGSTDTQYF. The CDR3, as DNA: TGTGCCAGCAGCTTTGGGAGCACAGATACGCAGTATTTT. The complete variable domain, with remaining parts taken from reference TRBV13 and TRBJ2-3, reads AAGVIQSPRHLIKEKRETATLKCYPIPRHDTVYWYQQGPGQDPQFLISFYEKMQSDKGSIPDRFSAQQFSDYHSELNMSSLELGDSALYFCASSFGSTDTQYFGPGTRLTVL.

By sample share, this clone is medium-sized. The chain carries TRBV7-2 and TRBJ2-2; the D call may be TRBD1 or TRBD2 (5 bases each). The CDR3 is 15 amino acids. Deletions cut 6 bases from V and 6 bases from J, with 17 bases between. Germline CDR1 reads SGHTA; CDR2 reads FQGNSA. CDR3 coding DNA: TGTGCCAGCAGACGGGGACCGGCGAGGGCCGGGGAGCTGTTTTTT. This gives the protein CASRRGPARAGELFF.

The chain uses TRBV2 and TRBJ1-1; 8 bases are a match to TRBD1. CDR3 length: 19 amino acids. Germline V CDR1 and CDR2: SNHLY, FYNNEI. V dropped 8 bases and J dropped 1; count of bases not matched to a gene: 21. CDR3 DNA sequence: TGTGCCAGCGATAGAAGCAGATTCAGGACAGGGCGAACGAACACTGAAGCTTTCTTT. It yields the protein CASDRSRFRTGRTNTEAFF.

This CDR3 reads CASREGPLGTQYF. The DNA of the CDR3 is TGTGCCAGCAGGGAAGGACCGCTAGGGACCCAGTACTTC. The chain uses TRBV28 and TRBJ2-5, with unresolved D. V was shortened by 6 bases and J by 7 bases, with 15 bases between the two germline ends. This CDR3 region has 13 residues. Germline CDR1 reads MDHEN; CDR2 reads SYDVKM.

The chain has TRBV6-1 and TRBJ2-6; D is possibly TRBD2 (6 bases). The CDR3 contains 17 residues. Trimming took 6 bases from V and 3 from J, leaving 18 bases between them. CDR1 and CDR2 from the germline V gene are MNHNS and SASEGT. The CDR3 sequence is CASSSQRRGLGANVLTF. The CDR3 DNA sequence: TGTGCCAGCAGCTCCCAGCGACGGGGACTTGGGGCCAACGTCCTGACTTTC.